This TCR beta chain originates from a study of T cells in Graves' hyperthyroidism and ophthalmopathy. The wider study: At the time of initial diagnosis and before any treatment, peripheral blood was collected. Regarding the study as a whole: Appearing also in blood were most of the thyroid clonotypes expanded above 0.001. Model output signaled ophthalmopathy a median roughly 6.5 months ahead of onset.

The source material, RNA transcripts, was used to amplify TCR beta CDR3 regions. Primed by the HTBI set, a first-round RT-PCR was run on the TCR CDR3. TCRdb reprocessed the multiplex PCR reads with MiXCR, giving one entry per CDR3 protein. The sample records fewer than 550,000 distinct CDR3 sequences, around 24% being singletons. In the case of this clonotype: Its specificity is not known.

Germline V lookup: CDR1 SGHRS, CDR2 YFSETQ. There are 16 residues in the CDR3. Trimming took 2 bases from V and 6 from J; bases not matched to a gene: 12. Thyroid ultrasound, orbital computed tomography, clinical symptoms, and serum thyroxine and TRAb underpinned diagnoses. The rearrangement uses TRBV5-1 and TRBJ1-1; 8 bases align to TRBD1. The clonotype originates from a woman aged 25 to 45 with Graves' ophthalmopathy. The sample was blood. CDR3 in DNA: TGCGCCAGCAGCTTTCGGGCAGGGGGCGTGAAAGCTGAAGCTTTCTTT. This sequence encodes CASSFRAGGVKAEAFF.